Listed here is a single TCR beta chain. Its antigen remains unidentified. Profiled with immunoSEQ multiplex PCR; TCRdb holds only in-frame clones, not every one. The data show around 2,000,000 clones, approximately 94% seen once. The CDR3 totals 13 residues. V was cut by 4 bases and J by 5 bases, with 9 bases left in between. CDR1 and CDR2 from the germline V gene are SGHDT and YYEEEE. The sample belongs to a study of shared clonotypes between healthy human individuals. About the research overall: Each donor contributed plates that comprised three CD4 naive, three CD4 memory, two CD8 naive and one CD8 memory. Broader study findings: As a rule, naive subsets had a larger estimated richness than memory subsets. A handful of donors held about 4.6% of naive CD4 clonotypes in common.

In the naive CD8 group, cells lacked CD45RO and were positively selected for CCR7, so terminally differentiated effector memory CD45RA+ cells were left out. Sample: naive CD8+ T cells sorted from blood. The genes are TRBV5-6 and TRBJ2-2; D ambiguous. This sequence was found in a man between 18 and 29 years old in good health. This chain's CDR3 is CASSPGWTGELFF. The DNA for the CDR3 is TGTGCCAGCAGCCCGGGTTGGACCGGGGAGCTGTTTTTT. Drawing the rest from reference TRBV5-6 and TRBJ2-2, the complete variable domain is DAGVTQSPTHLIKTRGQQVTLRCSPKSGHDTVSWYQQALGQGPQFIFQYYEEEERQRGNFPDRFSGHQFPNYSSELNVNALLLGDSALYLCASSPGWTGELFFGEGSRLTVL.